These 27 T cell receptor beta chains originate from one sample sequenced in a study of blood T cells in healthy people across ages. Alongside a J-beta primer mix, a sample-barcoded 5' primer served in a second PCR lasting roughly 7 to 11 cycles. TCRdb recomputed calls from the 5' RACE reads with MiXCR, one row per CDR3 protein. The data show hundreds of thousands of distinct CDR3 sequences, nearly 60% seen once. Sequenced: blood. The receptors shown here come from a man aged 30 to 39 in good health.

This chain joins TRBV3-1 and TRBJ2-7, with D uncertain. The CDR3 is 15 amino acids. The V gene's germline CDR1 is LGHDT and CDR2 YNNKEL (reference sequence). The V end was cut by 4 bases, the J end by 2 bases, with 15 bases between. This chain's CDR3 is CASSPDLGSAYEQYF. The CDR3 nucleotides read TGTGCCAGCAGCCCGGATTTGGGCAGTGCCTACGAGCAGTACTTC.

This clonotype has only a few counts. The V and J genes are TRBV20-1 and TRBJ2-7, with TRBD2 matching 7 bases. Germline CDR1 reads DFQATT; CDR2 reads SNEGSKA (reference sequence). CDR3 length: 14 amino acids. V lost 8 bases to trimming and J lost 3 bases; unmatched junction nucleotides: 13. CDR3 in amino acids: CSSPAGNYDYEQYF. In DNA form, the CDR3 reads TGCAGTTCACCAGCGGGAAACTACGACTACGAGCAGTACTTC.

The rearrangement uses TRBV5-1 and TRBJ2-1; 9 bases line up with TRBD2. The CDR3 sequence is 17 residues long. The V segment lost 2 bases and the J segment 0 bases; nucleotides outside the gene matches: 6. The germline gives CDR1 SGHRS, CDR2 YFSETQ. This chain's CDR3 is CASSLSGRPSSYNEQFF. CDR3 DNA: TGCGCCAGCAGCTTAAGCGGGAGGCCAAGCTCCTACAATGAGCAGTTCTTC.

V usage is TRBV20-1 and J usage is TRBJ2-7; TRBD1 is a possible D gene (6 bases). The CDR3 spans 15 residues. The germline V and J ends were trimmed by 1 base and 2 bases, with 15 bases remaining between them. Germline CDR1 reads DFQATT; CDR2 reads SNEGSKA (reference sequence). CDR3 loop: CSARGIQGLTYEQYF. CDR3 coding DNA: TGCAGTGCTAGAGGCATTCAGGGGCTTACCTACGAGCAGTACTTC.

The sample holds a few counts of this clonotype. The chain uses TRBV7-8 and TRBJ2-1, with a tentative D call TRBD1 (7 bases). Per germline, CDR1 SGHVS and CDR2 FQNEAQ. V dropped 4 bases and J dropped 3 bases, with 16 bases sitting between them. The CDR3 is 16 amino acids. CDR3 loop: CASSSMAGQLYNEQFF. The CDR3 DNA is TGTGCCAGCAGCTCTATGGCGGGACAGCTCTACAATGAGCAGTTCTTC.

The genes are TRBV28 and TRBJ2-1; tentative D call: TRBD2 (5 bases). V was cut by 8 bases and J by 9 bases, with 11 bases left in between. The V gene's germline CDR1 is MDHEN and CDR2 SYDVKM. This CDR3 region has 11 residues. CDR3: CASGVAREQFF. The CDR3 DNA reads TGTGCCAGCGGCGTAGCGCGTGAGCAGTTCTTC.

This clonotype was counted once. The chain combines TRBV12-3 or TRBV12-4 with TRBJ2-1; no definite D call. This CDR3 spans 16 amino acids. Trimming left V 10 bases short and J 0 bases short, with 19 bases between. CDR3 sequence reads: CATTIGSSSSYNEQFF. The CDR3 bases are TGTGCCACCACAATTGGATCATCGAGCTCCTACAATGAGCAGTTCTTC.

This clonotype was observed a few times. CDR3 residues: CSAILGESSYNSPLHF. The CDR3 DNA reads TGCAGCGCAATTCTTGGGGAGAGCTCCTATAATTCACCCCTCCACTTT. The chain has TRBV29-1 and TRBJ1-6; D not certain. Trimming removed 7 bases from V and 0 bases from J, with 16 bases in between. Germline V gene sequence: CDR1 SQVTM, CDR2 ANQGSEA. This CDR3 region has 16 residues.

This clonotype was detected a few times. In DNA, the CDR3 is TGTGCCAGCAGTGAACTTACGGAGACCCAGTACTTC. Translated: CASSELTETQYF. This chain joins TRBV2 and TRBJ2-5, with D hard to call. Trimming shortened V by 2 bases and J by 5 bases, and 6 bases separated the two germline ends. CDR1 is SNHLY and CDR2 is FYNNEI in the germline V gene. The CDR3 length is 12 residues.

The chain couples TRBV4-3 to TRBJ2-2; D unclear. This CDR3 is 13 amino acids long. V lost 0 bases and J lost 6, with 5 bases in between. The germline gives CDR1 LGHNA, CDR2 YSLEER. The CDR3 DNA sequence: TGCGCCAGCAGCCAAGAGTACGCCGGGGAGCTGTTTTTT. This codes for CASSQEYAGELFF.

This clonotype was seen more than once but under ten times. The gene calls are TRBV6-2 or TRBV6-3 and TRBJ2-7; 13 bases fit TRBD2. The last part of the DNA fits TRBJ2-5 better; the J call may be wrong. CDR3 length: 17 amino acids. Germline CDR1 is MNHEY and CDR2 is SVGEGT. CDR3 sequence reads: CASSNALAGGPKETQYF. The CDR3 DNA follows: TGTGCCAGCAGTAACGCACTAGCGGGAGGGCCAAAGGAGACCCAGTACTTC.

The rearrangement joins TRBV10-3 to TRBJ1-5, with a possible D match to TRBD1 (5 bases). This CDR3 spans 13 amino acids. V shed 4 bases and J shed 4 bases, with 8 bases lying between them. From germline, CDR1 is ENHRY and CDR2 SYGVKD. This CDR3 is CAISVQENQPQHF. The CDR3, as DNA: TGTGCCATCAGTGTACAGGAAAATCAGCCCCAGCATTTT.

The rearrangement uses TRBV27 and TRBJ2-3; D is unresolved. The germline V gene encodes CDR1 MNHEY and CDR2 SMNVEV (reference sequence). V lost 2 bases, J lost 6 bases, and 15 bases lay in between. The CDR3 spans 15 residues. The CDR3 protein is CASSLIGQPVDTQYF. CDR3 sequence (DNA): TGTGCCAGCAGTTTAATAGGTCAGCCCGTCGATACGCAGTATTTT.

In this sample, this clonotype turned up a few times. The chain has TRBV12-3 or TRBV12-4 and TRBJ2-1, with D possibly TRBD2 on 7 matching bases. The CDR3 is 16 amino acids. V was clipped by 7 bases and J by 3 bases, with 19 bases between them. The CDR3 protein is CASTTLGGALYNEQFF. For the CDR3, the DNA is TGTGCCAGCACCACCTTAGGGGGGGCTCTCTACAATGAGCAGTTCTTC.

This rearrangement joins TRBV7-2 to TRBJ1-1, with TRBD1 identical over 7 bases. This CDR3 comprises 18 residues. Germline-derived CDR1 and CDR2 are SGHTA and FQGNSA. V was clipped by 5 bases and J by 4 bases; unmatched bases: 19. CDR3: CASSPFRRGQRVRTEAFF. CDR3 DNA: TGTGCCAGCAGCCCCTTTAGGAGGGGGCAAAGAGTGCGCACTGAAGCTTTCTTT.

The chain uses TRBV7-9 and TRBJ1-6, with a weak D call TRBD1 (5 bases). Trimming took off 4 bases at V and 9 bases at J, with 19 bases between the two ends. The CDR3 is made up of 16 amino acids. Germline V gene data show CDR1 as SEHNR and CDR2 as FQNEAQ (reference sequence). CDR3 DNA: TGTGCCAGCAGCTCGTCACAGGCAAATGAACGTTCACCCCTCCACTTT. It codes for CASSSSQANERSPLHF.

As DNA, the CDR3 is TGTGCCAGCAGTTACTTACAGATTAGCTCCTACGAGCAGTACTTC. It translates to CASSYLQISSYEQYF. The chain is built from TRBV6-2 or TRBV6-3 and TRBJ2-7; D unresolved. CDR1 is MNHEY and CDR2 is SVGEGT in the germline V gene. The CDR3 extends over 15 amino acids. Trimming shortened V by 1 base and J by 0 bases, and 10 bases separated the two germline ends.

This rearrangement joins TRBV28 to TRBJ2-5; tentative D call: TRBD2 (6 bases). CDR1 MDHEN and CDR2 SYDVKM come from the germline V gene. This CDR3 contains 12 residues. Deletions cut 5 bases from V and 6 bases from J, with 10 bases between. The CDR3, as DNA: TGTGCCAGCAGTAAGACTAGAAAGACCCAGTACTTC. This translates into CASSKTRKTQYF.

This chain joins TRBV20-1 and TRBJ2-7; D call uncertain. The V end lost 0 bases, the J end lost 0 bases, and 6 bases lay between the germline ends. This CDR3 region has 13 residues. Germline CDR1 reads DFQATT; CDR2 reads SNEGSKA (reference sequence). The chain's CDR3 is CSARDLSSYEQYF. The DNA for the CDR3 is TGCAGTGCTAGAGATCTCAGCTCCTACGAGCAGTACTTC.

The CDR3 bases are TGCGCCAGCAGCTCTGGACAATCTCGAGCTTTCTTT. Protein product: CASSSGQSRAFF. The chain carries TRBV5-1 and TRBJ1-1; weak D call: TRBD1 (5 bases). This CDR3 region has 12 residues. The V gene lost 3 bases and the J gene lost 10 bases, with 13 bases spanning the gap. Germline CDR1 is SGHRS and CDR2 is YFSETQ.

With respect to this clonotype: A read error is likely, as this CDR3 ends without the conserved phenylalanine or tryptophan. The genes are TRBV7-2 and TRBJ2-1; 9 positions agree with TRBD2. The CDR3 contains 14 residues. The ends lost 6 bases at V and 10 bases at J; junction bases unmatched: 10. Germline-derived CDR1 and CDR2 are SGHTA and FQGNSA. DNA for the CDR3: TGTGCCAGCAGACGCGGGGGGGACCTTGTGGAGCAGTTCCTC. Its translation: CASRRGGDLVEQFL.

This chain joins TRBV20-1 and TRBJ2-3, with D maybe TRBD1 (7 bases). Germline V lookup: CDR1 DFQATT, CDR2 SNEGSKA (reference sequence). V shed 3 bases and J shed 2 bases, with 15 bases lying between them. This CDR3 is 15 amino acids long. The CDR3 nucleotides read TGCAGTGCTAGGGAGGGGGCTAGCGTCACAGATACGCAGTATTTT. Translating it yields CSAREGASVTDTQYF.

The genes are TRBV6-6 and TRBJ1-1, with D uncertain. This CDR3 spans 14 amino acids. The ends were cut back, 4 bases at V and 5 bases at J, with 14 bases in the middle. CDR1 and CDR2 (germline): MNHNY, SVGAGI (reference sequence). The DNA for the CDR3 is TGTGCCAGCAGTTCCTCGGGTTCGGCTACTGAAGCTTTCTTT. Encoded protein: CASSSSGSATEAFF.

The CDR3 spells CASSLRPQHF. In DNA, the CDR3 is TGTGCCAGCAGTTTGCGGCCCCAGCATTTT. This chain links TRBV28 with TRBJ1-5; D is unclear. The CDR3 is made up of 10 amino acids. CDR1 and CDR2 from the germline V gene are MDHEN and SYDVKM. Trimming took off 3 bases at V and 9 bases at J, with 3 bases between the two ends.

The rearrangement links TRBV7-8 to TRBJ1-2, with D possibly TRBD1 on 6 matching bases. V lost 3 bases to trimming and J lost 5 bases, with 13 bases between them. The CDR3 is made up of 14 amino acids. Germline CDR1 SGHVS, CDR2 FQNEAQ. For the CDR3, the DNA is TGTGCCAGCAGCTTCCAACAGGGTTTTTATGGCTACACCTTC. Its translation: CASSFQQGFYGYTF.

This clonotype came up once. At one boundary the junction diverges from the germline segment, which might be a read error. The chain uses TRBV6-5 and TRBJ2-3; no clear D. The CDR3 is 17 residues long. The germline V gene encodes CDR1 MNHEY and CDR2 SVGAGI. Here the CDR3 reads CACSYSGPGPNTDTQYF. CDR3 nucleotide sequence: TGTGCCTGCAGTTACTCGGGTCCCGGACCAAATACAGATACGCAGTATTTT.

J is TRBJ2-1 and V is TRBV6-1; D is unclear. CDR1 and CDR2 (germline): MNHNS, SASEGT. Trimming removed 5 bases from V and 1 base from J, with 9 bases in between. The CDR3 covers 14 residues. DNA for the CDR3: TGTGCCAGCAGTCTACCGACATCCTACAATGAGCAGTTCTTC. It codes for CASSLPTSYNEQFF.